This TCR beta chain came from a study of cytomegalovirus exposure and HLA in healthy donors. About the study: Unique TCRs from HLA-typed donors, 80 million to 100 million of them, were held in an early data release.

Researchers ran the PCR with 60 Vbeta and 13 Jbeta primers. Here immunoSEQ multiplex PCR was the method, and the copy in TCRdb shows in-frame clones only, minus some. This repertoire shows 76,000 or so clones, under 85% found once; its top ten account for approximately 16%. The CDR3 totals 17 residues. Deletions cut 1 base from V and 0 bases from J, with 15 bases between. Sample: PBMCs. This TCR was sampled from a middle-aged woman in good health and CMV-seropositive. This rearrangement joins TRBV5-3 to TRBJ2-3; perhaps TRBD1 as D (5 bases). TRBV5-3 is given ORF status, its function remaining uncertain. The CDR3 loop is CARSLFRVWRSTDTQYF. In DNA form, the CDR3 reads TGTGCCAGAAGCTTGTTCAGGGTTTGGCGTAGCACAGATACGCAGTATTTT.